The clone carrying this TCR beta chain was counted only a few times. This sample is drawn from a study of T cells in Graves' hyperthyroidism and ophthalmopathy. TCR beta CDR3 region amplification was performed from RNA transcripts. The primer set for the first-round RT-PCR of the TCR CDR3 was HTBI. Via MiXCR, TCRdb re-called the multiplex PCR reads, giving one row per CDR3 protein. The sample carries more than 500,000 distinct CDR3 sequences, around 15% recorded once. Diagnoses rested on clinical symptoms, serum thyroxine and TRAb, thyroid ultrasound and orbital computed tomography. Germline CDR1 is DFQATT and CDR2 is SNEGSKA (reference sequence). The CDR3 is made up of 15 amino acids. V lost 0 bases, J lost 4 bases, and 15 bases lay in between.

The receptor comes from a woman aged 40 to 50 with Graves' hyperthyroidism. The source material was blood. The chain is built from TRBV20-1 and TRBJ1-1, with D possibly TRBD1 on 6 matching bases. The CDR3, as DNA: TGCAGTGCTAGAGAGAGGGGGGCTTTGGGCACTGAAGCTTTCTTT. Residues: CSARERGALGTEAFF.